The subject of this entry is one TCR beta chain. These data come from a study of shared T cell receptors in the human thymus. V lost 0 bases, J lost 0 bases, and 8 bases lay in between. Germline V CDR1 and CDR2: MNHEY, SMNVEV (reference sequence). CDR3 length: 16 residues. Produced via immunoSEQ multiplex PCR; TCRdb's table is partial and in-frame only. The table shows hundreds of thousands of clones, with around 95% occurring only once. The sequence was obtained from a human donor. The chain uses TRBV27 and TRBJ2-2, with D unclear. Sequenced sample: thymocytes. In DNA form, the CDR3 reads TGTGCCAGCAGTTTATCGGCCGGTACGAACACCGGGGAGCTGTTTTTT. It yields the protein CASSLSAGTNTGELFF.